Given below is one T cell receptor beta chain in context. The source of the sample is a study of blood T cell repertoires in COVID-19. Participant ages covered roughly 18 to 89 years across some 25 US areas. For recovered donors of Cohort 3, there were two negative PCRs, clearance, or symptom resolution. Profiled with immunoSEQ multiplex PCR; TCRdb holds only in-frame clones, not every one. This table has about 400,000 clones, 87% appearing once. J lost 9 bases, V lost 4 bases, and 5 bases had no gene match. The CDR3 has 15 amino acids. Per the germline V gene, CDR1 is SGHKS and CDR2 is YYEKEE (reference sequence).

The gene calls are TRBV5-5 and TRBJ2-1; 15 nucleotides line up with TRBD2. Material: PBMCs or T cells enriched from blood (not recorded which). This receptor was obtained from a woman aged 25 to 45 who had recovered from COVID-19. The CDR3 coding sequence is TGTGCCAGCAGCGCGGGACTAGCGGGGGGCATTGAGCAGTTCTTC. Its protein is CASSAGLAGGIEQFF.